This is a list of T cell receptor beta chains from one sample in a study of technical replicates of blood from a handful of donors. Profiling relied on immunoSEQ multiplex PCR, and the TCRdb table lists in-frame clones only, not all of them. The sample yields some 60,000 clones, about 90% seen once. The sample was PBMCs. These receptors were collected from a human donor in good health. Some clones in this sample may be carry-over from other donors' samples. The CDR3 runs from the conserved cysteine through the conserved F or W. A D gene is named only where the DNA matches it firmly. Where a row states a size, it is once, few, many or the class of an expanded clone; other rows omit it.

V gene	J gene	D gene	clone size	CDR3 DNA	CDR3 protein
TRBV7-2	TRBJ2-1	TRBD2	.	TGTGCCAGCAGTCGTCCTAGCGGTACGTACAATGAGCAGTTCTTC	CASSRPSGTYNEQFF
TRBV4-1	TRBJ1-1	TRBD1	.	TGCGCCAGCAGCCCGGACAGGGACACTGAAGCTTTCTTT	CASSPDRDTEAFF
TRBV7-9	TRBJ2-7	.	.	TGTGCCAGCAGCACGGCGGCGGGACGGACCTACGAGCAGTACTTC	CASSTAAGRTYEQYF
TRBV27	TRBJ2-6	TRBD1	.	TGTGCCAGCAGTTTATCAACAGGGGTGGGGGCCAACGTCCTGACTTTC	CASSLSTGVGANVLTF
TRBV4-2	TRBJ2-5	TRBD2	.	TGTGCCAGCAGCCAAGATGCCCCAGGGACTAGCACGGGGACCCAGTACTTC	CASSQDAPGTSTGTQYF
TRBV20-1	TRBJ1-2	.	.	TGCAGTGCCGGGGTTCGGGATGGCTACACCTTC	CSAGVRDGYTF
TRBV30	TRBJ2-2	TRBD1	.	TGTGCCTGGAGGCCCGGGACAGCGAAGAACACCGGGGAGCTGTTTTTT	CAWRPGTAKNTGELFF
TRBV7-9	TRBJ1-4	.	.	TGTGCCAGCAGCGCTCTCGGGACTTTTTATGAAAAACTGTTTTTT	CASSALGTFYEKLFF
TRBV6-6	TRBJ2-1	.	once	TGTGCCACCATAAAACAGGGCATCTACAATGAGCAGTTCTTC	CATIKQGIYNEQFF
TRBV29-1	TRBJ2-7	TRBD2	.	TGCAGCGTGCGGGAGGGCGCCTACGAGCAGTACTTC	CSVREGAYEQYF
TRBV5-4	TRBJ2-4	.	.	TGTGCCAGCAGCCGGGGAGGGGAGACAGGGGCAAACATTCAGTACTTC	CASSRGGETGANIQYF
TRBV5-1	TRBJ1-6	.	.	TGCGCCAGCAGCTTGATTTCTCGGAGCTCCTATAATTCACCCCTCCACTTT	CASSLISRSSYNSPLHF
TRBV5-4	TRBJ2-1	TRBD2	.	TGTGCCAGCAGCCGCCCCGGGACTAGTTTGGATGAGCAGTTCTTC	CASSRPGTSLDEQFF
TRBV5-1	TRBJ1-6	.	.	TGCGCCAGCACCCCGGACAGAAATTCACCCCTCCACTTT	CASTPDRNSPLHF
TRBV5-4	TRBJ2-7	TRBD2	once	TGTGCCAGCAGCTACCCTAGCGGGAGGACCGAGCAGTACTTC	CASSYPSGRTEQYF
TRBV7-2	TRBJ2-1	TRBD2	.	TGTGCCAGCAGCTCTTGGCGGGGGGGCACCTACAATGAGCAGTTCTTC	CASSSWRGGTYNEQFF
TRBV29-1	TRBJ2-3	.	.	TGCAGCGTTGAGCCTCGGGGTAGGACCCTCAGCACAGATACGCAGTATTTT	CSVEPRGRTLSTDTQYF
TRBV12-5	TRBJ2-3	TRBD2	once	TGTGCTAGTGGTTTGGATACGGGAGGGGCAGATACGCAGTATTTT	CASGLDTGGADTQYF
TRBV7-8	TRBJ1-2	TRBD1	few	TGTGCCAGCAGCTTAGCGTTGACAGGGGACTATGGCTACACCTTC	CASSLALTGDYGYTF
TRBV5-6	TRBJ2-7	.	.	TGTGCCAGCAGCTTGGAGAGCGGGTGGTCCTACGAGCAGTACTTC	CASSLESGWSYEQYF
TRBV5-6	TRBJ1-3	.	.	TGTGCCAGCAGTGTGGCACCGGGAAACACCATATATTTT	CASSVAPGNTIYF
TRBV7-9	TRBJ2-2	.	once	TGTGCCAGCAGCTTAAGGGCAGGGACCGGGGAGCTGTTTTTT	CASSLRAGTGELFF
TRBV7-9	TRBJ1-1	.	.	TGTGCCAGCAGCTACGAGGGAGGGAATACTGAAGCTTTCTTT	CASSYEGGNTEAFF
TRBV14	TRBJ2-7	.	few	TGTGCCAGCAGCCTAATCAGGGGTTCCGGGCAGTACTTC	CASSLIRGSGQYF
TRBV7-9	TRBJ1-2	.	.	TGTGCCAGCAGCTTAGAGGCGGCCGGATACACCTTC	CASSLEAAGYTF
TRBV5-6	TRBJ1-5	TRBD1	.	TGTGCCAGCAGCTCAAAACAGGGGATAGGGCAGCCCCAGCATTTT	CASSSKQGIGQPQHF
TRBV7-8	TRBJ2-7	.	.	TGTGCCAGCAGCTTTTCATATTCGGGACTCCGCTCCTACGAGCAGTACTTC	CASSFSYSGLRSYEQYF
TRBV5-1	TRBJ2-7	.	.	TGCGCCAGTAAAGACCGGGGCTACGAGCAGTACTTC	CASKDRGYEQYF
TRBV7-2	TRBJ2-1	.	.	TGTGCCAGCAGCTTACTGTTACTTATGAATGAGCAGTTCTTC	CASSLLLLMNEQFF
TRBV5-1	TRBJ2-4	.	.	TGCGCCAGCAGCCCGGACAGTAGGGGAAACATTCAGTACTTC	CASSPDSRGNIQYF
TRBV5-8	TRBJ1-6	.	.	TGTGCCAGCAGCTTGGGGGCGCATTCACCCCTCCACTTT	CASSLGAHSPLHF
TRBV10-2	TRBJ2-3	TRBD2	.	TGCGCCAGCAGTGAGTCTGGGAGCGGGGGGGGGACAGATACGCAGTATTTT	CASSESGSGGGTDTQYF
TRBV27	TRBJ2-3	TRBD2	once	TGTGCCAGCACTCCTAGGACTAGCGGAACTAGCACAGATACGCAGTATTTT	CASTPRTSGTSTDTQYF
TRBV19	TRBJ1-5	TRBD1	.	TGTGCCAGTAGTCCTCGGGACAGGGTGGAAAATCAGCCCCAGCATTTT	CASSPRDRVENQPQHF
TRBV7-8	TRBJ2-1	.	.	TGTGCCAGCAGCTTTAAGAGAAGCGATGAGCAGTTCTTC	CASSFKRSDEQFF
TRBV12-5	TRBJ2-2	TRBD1	.	TGTGCTAGTGGTTTGTTCCTCGGACAGGGCGCCGGGGAGCTGTTTTTT	CASGLFLGQGAGELFF
TRBV11-3	TRBJ2-1	.	once	TGTGCCAGCAGTCCCGGGGGTAGCGCGAACAATGAGCAGTTCTTC	CASSPGGSANNEQFF
TRBV7-3	TRBJ2-3	TRBD1	once	TGTGCCAGCAGCACAGGGGTAACAGGGTCAGATACGCAGTATTTT	CASSTGVTGSDTQYF
TRBV7-3	TRBJ2-1	TRBD2	.	TGTGCCAGCAGCCCCCTTAAATCTAGCGGGCTGATAAGCTCCTACAATGAGCAGTTCTTC	CASSPLKSSGLISSYNEQFF
TRBV18	TRBJ1-4	.	.	TGTGCCAGCTCCCAAACAGTAACGAATGAAAAACTGTTTTTT	CASSQTVTNEKLFF
TRBV5-1	TRBJ2-2	TRBD1	.	TGCGCCAGCAGTTTAGGGACAGGGAACACCGGGGAGCTGTTTTTT	CASSLGTGNTGELFF
TRBV6-1	TRBJ2-7	.	.	TGTGCCAGCAGTGAAGCATCAGGGAGGTCCTACGAGCAGTACTTC	CASSEASGRSYEQYF
TRBV7-9	TRBJ1-6	.	.	TGTGCCAGCAGCCCCTCTGGGGCAGGGACAAATTCACCCCTCCACTTT	CASSPSGAGTNSPLHF
TRBV2	TRBJ2-1	TRBD2	once	TGTGCCAGCAGTGAGGGGGGGAGGGCCGGTAATGAGCAGTTCTTC	CASSEGGRAGNEQFF
TRBV19	TRBJ2-7	TRBD1	.	TGTGCCAGTAGTATGGACTCAGGGGGCGGCGAGCAGTACTTC	CASSMDSGGGEQYF
TRBV4-1	TRBJ1-1	.	few	TGCGCCAGCAGCCAGGGGCCGAGGAACACTGAAGCTTTCTTT	CASSQGPRNTEAFF
TRBV5-6	TRBJ1-5	.	.	TGTGCCAGCAGCTTGCGGCAGACAAGCAATCAGCCCCAGCATTTT	CASSLRQTSNQPQHF
TRBV15	TRBJ1-4	TRBD1	.	TGTGCCACCAGCAGAGACCAGGGGGCTAATGAAAAACTGTTTTTT	CATSRDQGANEKLFF
TRBV29-1	TRBJ1-1	.	.	TGCAGCGTATTAGACACTGAAGCTTTCTTT	CSVLDTEAFF
TRBV2	TRBJ2-1	TRBD2	.	TGTGCCAGCAGGGACGGGAGGGCGACCTACAATGAGCAGTTCTTC	CASRDGRATYNEQFF
TRBV15	TRBJ2-2	.	.	TGTGCCACCAGCAGAGATCCCGAGGGGGAGCTGTTTTTT	CATSRDPEGELFF
TRBV6-6	TRBJ1-1	TRBD1	.	TGTGCCAGCAGTTACTCTGGGACAGTCAACACTGAAGCTTTCTTT	CASSYSGTVNTEAFF
TRBV7-2	TRBJ2-2	.	.	TGTGCCAGCAGCTTTCAGGGGATAACCGGGGAGCTGTTTTTT	CASSFQGITGELFF
TRBV7-8	TRBJ2-2	TRBD1	few	TGTGCCAGCAGCCACTTAGGCGGACAGGGTTCCGGGGAGCTGTTTTTT	CASSHLGGQGSGELFF
TRBV7-8	TRBJ1-5	.	many	TGTGCCAGCAGCTTCAGGGGTAATCAGCCCCAGCATTTT	CASSFRGNQPQHF
TRBV29-1	TRBJ2-2	.	.	TGCAGCGTTGAATGGGCTAGCAAGAACACCGGGGAGCTGTTTTTT	CSVEWASKNTGELFF
TRBV4-3	TRBJ1-2	TRBD1	.	TGCGCCAGCAGCCAGTGGACAGGGGAAAACTATGGCTACACCTTC	CASSQWTGENYGYTF